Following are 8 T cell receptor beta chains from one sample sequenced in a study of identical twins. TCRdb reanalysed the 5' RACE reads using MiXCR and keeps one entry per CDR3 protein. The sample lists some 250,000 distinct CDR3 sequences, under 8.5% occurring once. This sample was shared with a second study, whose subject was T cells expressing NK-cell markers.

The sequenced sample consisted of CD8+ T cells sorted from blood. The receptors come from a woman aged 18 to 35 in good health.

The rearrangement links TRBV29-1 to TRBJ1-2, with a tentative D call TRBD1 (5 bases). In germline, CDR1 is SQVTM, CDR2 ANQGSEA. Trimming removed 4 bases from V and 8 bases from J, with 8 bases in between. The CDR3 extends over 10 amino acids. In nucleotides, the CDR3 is TGCAGCGTTGGCAGGGACGGCTACACCTTC. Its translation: CSVGRDGYTF.

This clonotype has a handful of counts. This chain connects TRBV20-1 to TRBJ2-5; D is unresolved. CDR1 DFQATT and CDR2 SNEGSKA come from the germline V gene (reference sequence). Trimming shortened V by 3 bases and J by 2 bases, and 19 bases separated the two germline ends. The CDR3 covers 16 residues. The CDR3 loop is CSARSSHEPLQETQYF. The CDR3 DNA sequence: TGCAGTGCTAGGTCCTCCCACGAGCCCTTACAAGAGACCCAGTACTTC.

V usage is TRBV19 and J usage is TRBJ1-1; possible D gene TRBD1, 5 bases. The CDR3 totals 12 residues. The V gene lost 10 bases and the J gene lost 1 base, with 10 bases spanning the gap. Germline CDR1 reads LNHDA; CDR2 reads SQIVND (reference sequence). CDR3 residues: CATNTGNTEAFF. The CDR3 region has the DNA TGTGCCACAAACACAGGGAACACTGAAGCTTTCTTT.

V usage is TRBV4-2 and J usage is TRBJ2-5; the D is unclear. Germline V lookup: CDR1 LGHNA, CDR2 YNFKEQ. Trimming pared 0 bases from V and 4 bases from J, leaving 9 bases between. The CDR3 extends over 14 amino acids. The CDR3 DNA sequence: TGTGCCAGCAGCCAAGATAGAGGTGGAGAGACCCAGTACTTC. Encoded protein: CASSQDRGGETQYF.

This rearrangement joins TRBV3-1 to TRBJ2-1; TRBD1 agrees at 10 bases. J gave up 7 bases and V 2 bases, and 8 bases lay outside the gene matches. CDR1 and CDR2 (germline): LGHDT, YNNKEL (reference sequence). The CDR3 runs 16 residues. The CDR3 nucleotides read TGTGCCAGCAGCCAATTCCGGGACAGGGGTTATAATGAGCAGTTCTTC. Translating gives CASSQFRDRGYNEQFF.

Here the CDR3 reads CASSYKGLAGSYNEQFF. CDR3 sequence (DNA): TGTGCCAGCAGTTACAAGGGACTAGCGGGGTCTTACAATGAGCAGTTCTTC. The rearrangement uses TRBV6-5 and TRBJ2-1; TRBD2 agrees at 13 bases. Per germline, CDR1 MNHEY and CDR2 SVGAGI. With V trimmed by 2 bases and J by 4 bases, 5 bases remained unmatched. The CDR3 extends over 17 amino acids.

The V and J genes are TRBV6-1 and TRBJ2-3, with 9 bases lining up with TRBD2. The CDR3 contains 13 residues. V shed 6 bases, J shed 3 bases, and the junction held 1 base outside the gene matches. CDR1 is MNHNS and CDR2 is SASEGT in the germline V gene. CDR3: CASRGLATDTQYF. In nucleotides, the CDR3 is TGTGCCAGCAGAGGACTAGCGACAGATACGCAGTATTTT.

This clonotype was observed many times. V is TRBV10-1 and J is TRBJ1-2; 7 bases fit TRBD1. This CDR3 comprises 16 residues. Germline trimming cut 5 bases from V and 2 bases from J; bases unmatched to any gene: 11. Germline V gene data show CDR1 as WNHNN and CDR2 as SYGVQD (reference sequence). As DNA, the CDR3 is TGCGCCAGCAGTCCCAGCCGGGACAGCCTAAACTATGGCTACACCTTC. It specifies CASSPSRDSLNYGYTF.